The rows below give T cell receptor beta chains drawn from one sample of a study of shared clonotypes between healthy human individuals. Profiled with immunoSEQ multiplex PCR; TCRdb holds only in-frame clones, not every one. The repertoire holds approximately 1,500,000 clones, with around 97% as singletons. Input material: naive CD4+ T cells sorted from blood. Receptors originate from a man aged 25-40 years in good health. Both conserved end residues are part of each CDR3.

CDR3aa: CASRDRVANTQYF; v_gene: TRBV27
CDR3aa: CASSSYRVGGYTF; v_gene: TRBV28
CDR3aa: CATSRRGGSKYNEQFF; v_gene: TRBV15
CDR3aa: CASSQYKGTSGDYEQYF; v_gene: TRBV28
CDR3aa: CASSFQRAWPYF; v_gene: TRBV28
CDR3aa: CASSLNGAGDTQYF; v_gene: TRBV7-9
CDR3aa: CASTRDRVEANYGYTF; v_gene: TRBV7-2
CDR3aa: CASSPMQGAYSNQPQHF; v_gene: TRBV18
CDR3aa: CASSSTPGSYEQYF; v_gene: TRBV5-1
CDR3aa: CASREQGPTEAFF; v_gene: TRBV6-5
CDR3aa: CASSVVRLSYNEQFF; v_gene: TRBV19
CDR3aa: CASSLTPTSGANTGELFF; v_gene: TRBV9
CDR3aa: CASSPLAGKAGELFF; v_gene: TRBV5-4
CDR3aa: CASSLVPRGPYTDTQYF; v_gene: TRBV7-2
CDR3aa: CATSRDQRGPYEQYF; v_gene: TRBV15
CDR3aa: CASSRESYNEQFF; v_gene: TRBV7-9
CDR3aa: CSVEGGSGSGYNEQFF; v_gene: TRBV29-1
CDR3aa: CASSLERVAGELFF; v_gene: TRBV5-1
CDR3aa: CATSRDRFMETQYF; v_gene: TRBV15
CDR3aa: CASSPSQEDTEAFF; v_gene: TRBV18
CDR3aa: CASTLAGGLYEQYF; v_gene: TRBV6-1
CDR3aa: CASGLGSNEQFF; v_gene: TRBV12-5
CDR3aa: CASSFLGGQGSTEAFF; v_gene: TRBV19
CDR3aa: CASSALGQNTEAFF; v_gene: TRBV5-4
CDR3aa: CASSPRQYQETQYF; v_gene: TRBV11-2
CDR3aa: CASSLEGRVETQYF; v_gene: TRBV5-6
CDR3aa: CASSLPGSGNTIYF; v_gene: TRBV5-5
CDR3aa: CAITSTSGSSYNEQFF; v_gene: TRBV10-3
CDR3aa: CASSSAKGASTEAFF; v_gene: TRBV5-4
CDR3aa: CASTGIQETQYF; v_gene: TRBV6-5
CDR3aa: CASSSSGRGLIYEQYF; v_gene: TRBV28
CDR3aa: CASSVDRVSYNEQFF; v_gene: TRBV9
CDR3aa: CATSRDGEGGRVQYF; v_gene: TRBV15
CDR3aa: CASSPSTSGPQYF; v_gene: TRBV7-9
CDR3aa: CASSLRQWDEQFF; v_gene: TRBV11-2
CDR3aa: CASSEFHWGETQYF; v_gene: TRBV25-1
CDR3aa: CSVEGREGRPSGELFF; v_gene: TRBV29-1
CDR3aa: CASSPQPGRGGGTEAFF; v_gene: TRBV18
CDR3aa: CASSYLGAEPTDTQYF; v_gene: TRBV6-5
CDR3aa: CASSFDSGQPQHF; v_gene: TRBV28
CDR3aa: CASSFAGTGLNTGELFF; v_gene: TRBV7-3
CDR3aa: CASSSGTSGRAKLYEQYF; v_gene: TRBV9
CDR3aa: CASSHTRDRAYTEAFF; v_gene: TRBV5-6
CDR3aa: CASSLIFARAPNEKLFF; v_gene: TRBV5-8
CDR3aa: CASSLQGLGEQYF; v_gene: TRBV5-5
CDR3aa: CAWSVGGVSNQPQHF; v_gene: TRBV30
CDR3aa: CASSDSERFYNEQFF; v_gene: TRBV25-1